The clone carrying this T cell receptor (beta chain) has at least ten counts. The antigen is not known. This sample is drawn from a study of Graves' ophthalmopathy and Graves' hyperthyroidism. The authors amplified TCR beta CDR3 regions, and they did so from RNA transcripts for repertoire sequencing. An opening RT-PCR round employed HTBI primers and preceded a second-round multiplex PCR. TCRdb used MiXCR to reprocess the multiplex PCR reads, holding one entry per CDR3 protein. The data show about 390,000 distinct CDR3 sequences, roughly 17% seen once. The germline V and J ends were trimmed by 10 bases and 10 bases, with 23 bases remaining between them. This CDR3 has 15 residues. Per germline, CDR1 SGHTA and CDR2 FQGNSA. Findings and caveats of the study: Progression of ophthalmopathy was predicted by the model with roughly 68% sensitivity and just over 72% specificity.

New diagnoses, under 2 months' duration, and ages 18 to 65 characterized the hyperthyroidism patients. V usage is TRBV7-2 and J usage is TRBJ1-6; D remains unclear. This TCR derives from an adult woman with stable Graves' hyperthyroidism. The sample consisted of peripheral blood. The CDR3 is CATVGSLEGASPLHF. The CDR3 bases are TGTGCCACCGTAGGCTCGCTGGAAGGCGCCTCACCCCTCCACTTT. Together with reference TRBV7-2 and TRBJ1-6, the CDR3 gives the full variable domain: GAGVSQSPSNKVTEKGKDVELRCDPISGHTALYWYRQSLGQGLEFLIYFQGNSAPDKSGLPSDRFSAERTGGSVSTLTIQRTQQEDSAVYLCATVGSLEGASPLHFGNGTRLTVT.